This T cell receptor (beta chain) is from a study of tumor T cells in aggressive B-cell lymphoma. Clones were read by immunoSEQ multiplex PCR, and TCRdb kept only the in-frame ones, dropping some. The data hold about 2,000 clones, with over 70% observed a single time. This clone was observed a few times. CDR3 length: 13 amino acids. V lost 3 bases to trimming and J lost 2 bases, with 5 bases between them. Per germline, CDR1 LNHDA and CDR2 SQIVND (reference sequence). The clonotype comes from an adult with diffuse large B cell lymphoma. The sample was tumor tissue. The V gene is TRBV19, the J gene TRBJ2-1; no clear D. The CDR3 spells CASSIRAYNEQFF. In DNA form, the CDR3 reads TGTGCCAGTAGTATCCGGGCCTACAATGAGCAGTTCTTC. The full variable domain, rest sourced from reference TRBV19 and TRBJ2-1, is DGGITQSPKYLFRKEGQNVTLSCEQNLNHDAMYWYRQDPGQGLRLIYYSQIVNDFQKGDIAEGYSVSREKKESFPLTVTSAQKNPTAFYLCASSIRAYNEQFFGPGTRLTVL.